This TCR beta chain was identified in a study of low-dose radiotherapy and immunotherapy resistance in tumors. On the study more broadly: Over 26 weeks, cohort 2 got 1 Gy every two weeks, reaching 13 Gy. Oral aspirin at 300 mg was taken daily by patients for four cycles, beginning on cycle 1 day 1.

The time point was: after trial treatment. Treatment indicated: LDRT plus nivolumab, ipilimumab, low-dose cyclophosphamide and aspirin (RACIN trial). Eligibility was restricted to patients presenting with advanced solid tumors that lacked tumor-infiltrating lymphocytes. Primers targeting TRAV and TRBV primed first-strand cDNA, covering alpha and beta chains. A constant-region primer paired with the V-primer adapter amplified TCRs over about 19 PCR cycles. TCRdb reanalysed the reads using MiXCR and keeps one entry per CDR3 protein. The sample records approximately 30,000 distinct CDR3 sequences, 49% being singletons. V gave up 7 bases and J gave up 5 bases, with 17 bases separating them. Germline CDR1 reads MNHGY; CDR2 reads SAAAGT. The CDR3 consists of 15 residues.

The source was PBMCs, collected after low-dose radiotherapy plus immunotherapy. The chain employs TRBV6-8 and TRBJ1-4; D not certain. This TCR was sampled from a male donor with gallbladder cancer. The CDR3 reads CASTHPGGGNEKLFF. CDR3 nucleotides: TGTGCCAGCACCCACCCGGGAGGTGGGAATGAAAAACTGTTTTTT.